This T cell receptor (beta chain) originates from a study of cytomegalovirus exposure and HLA in healthy donors. Study outcomes and limitations: Generally TCR sequences proved uncommon, though certain public TCRs appeared in numerous donors.

A remark on this clone: Its antigen is not identified.

The study sampled nominally healthy donors, though unrecorded immune exposures were likely. PCR employed 60 Vbeta and 13 Jbeta primers. Produced via immunoSEQ multiplex PCR; TCRdb's table is partial and in-frame only. This table has about 190,000 clones, approximately 88% appearing once. J was trimmed by 7 bases and V by 8 bases; bases with no gene match: 4. The CDR3 is 12 amino acids. CDR1 is KGHSH and CDR2 is LQKENI in the germline V gene. This sequence originates from a boy younger than 10 in good health and CMV-seronegative. This chain links TRBV18 with TRBJ1-2, with TRBD1 matching 10 bases. The sequencing sample was made of PBMCs. The CDR3 coding sequence is TGTGCCAGCCGGGACAGGGGATCTGGCTACACCTTC. It codes for CASRDRGSGYTF.